This T cell receptor (beta chain) was profiled in a study of blood T cell repertoires in COVID-19. Study in general: COVID-19 samples, acute and convalescent, were from the United States, Italy and Spain. Sample material is recorded as cDNA or gDNA derived from T cells, B-cell-depleted T cells, or PBMCs.

Methods used by the authors: Amplification with reference gene primers provided the estimates of nucleated cell counts. Sequenced by immunoSEQ multiplex PCR; TCRdb stores in-frame clones only, minus some. The V and J calls and the clone size are those of that table, but D and trimming were determined from the DNA. The sample comprises 380,000 or so clones, around 90% of which are singletons, and 1% to 1.5% rests with the top ten. Germline V gives CDR1 MDHEN, CDR2 SYDVKM. The CDR3 runs to 16 residues. With 6 bases clipped from V and 2 bases from J, the junction kept 9 bases outside the gene matches. Sequenced input: peripheral blood. This chain uses TRBV28 with TRBJ2-5, with 10 bases matching TRBD2. The sequence derives from a man aged 40-50 years with acute or convalescent COVID-19. Here the CDR3 reads CASRQSGRENQETQYF. Here the CDR3 DNA reads TGTGCCAGCAGACAGAGCGGGAGGGAAAATCAAGAGACCCAGTACTTC.